This TCR beta chain is drawn from a study of blood T cell repertoires in COVID-19. Study-wide context: T cells, B-cell-depleted T cells, or PBMCs supplied cDNA or gDNA.

Across 24 US areas, participants ranged in age from 18 to 89 years. Measured with immunoSEQ multiplex PCR; TCRdb has only the in-frame clones, and not every one. The sample has around 250,000 clones; around 90% are singletons. This clone was observed a handful of times. This CDR3 region has 16 residues. The sample taken for sequencing was PBMCs or T cells enriched from blood (not recorded which). This sequence joins TRBV21-1 and TRBJ2-7; the table's D call, TRBD1, has no DNA check behind it. TRBV21-1 is termed a pseudogene. The origin of this receptor is a middle-aged woman who had been exposed to COVID-19. DNA of the CDR3: TGTGCCAGCAGGGGCGAACTGGGGCAGATCTCCTACGAGCAGTACGTC. Its translation: CASRGELGQISYEQYV.